The source of this T cell receptor beta chain is a study of T cells in Graves' hyperthyroidism and ophthalmopathy. RNA transcripts provided the source from which TCR beta CDR3 regions were amplified. With the HTBI primer set, the TCR CDR3 went through a first round of RT-PCR. TCRdb re-called the multiplex PCR reads through MiXCR, storing one row per CDR3 protein. The sample includes some 350,000 distinct CDR3 sequences, 13% to 15% of them seen just once. PBMCs were collected from an approximately 10 ml volume of fresh peripheral blood. The origin of this receptor is a woman aged 60-75 years with Graves' ophthalmopathy. The sample comprised blood.

The CDR3 protein is CATSGRGAAAFF. The CDR3, as DNA: TGTGCCACCAGCGGGAGGGGAGCAGCAGCTTTCTTT. This chain links TRBV15 with TRBJ1-1; tentative D call: TRBD1 (5 bases). V lost 5 bases and J lost 10, with 14 bases in between. The CDR3 has 12 amino acids. Germline loops: CDR1 LNHNV, CDR2 YYDKDF (reference sequence).